Reported below is one TCR beta chain. This entry is derived from a study of technical replicates of blood from a handful of donors. Trimming cost V 5 bases and J 2 bases, with 12 bases left between them. Per the germline V gene, CDR1 is SGHRS and CDR2 is YFSETQ. This CDR3 contains 14 residues. TCRdb's table, derived via immunoSEQ multiplex PCR, lists solely in-frame clones and lacks some. This table holds 79,000 or so clones, 80% to 95% found once. The V gene is TRBV5-1, the J gene TRBJ2-3; D is unresolved. This TCR was sampled from a human donor in good health. Specimen: T cells isolated from PBMCs. The DNA for the CDR3 is TGCGCCAGCAGTGTAGAAGCGCCCACAGATACGCAGTATTTT. Amino acid sequence: CASSVEAPTDTQYF.